This TCR beta chain came from a study of beta chain features in type 1 diabetes. General study results and limits: Whether TCRB rearrangement is influenced by HLA type was left unresolved in this analysis. Patients showed naive, central memory and Treg TCRB repertoires that appeared more similar than those of healthy donors.

V lost 0 bases, J lost 5 bases, and 3 bases stayed unmatched. CDR1 SEHNR and CDR2 FQNEAQ come from the germline V gene (reference sequence). The CDR3 runs 14 residues. Since all of the isolated RNA was reverse transcribed, expressed TCRB transcripts were what got sequenced. Sequenced by immunoSEQ multiplex PCR; TCRdb stores in-frame clones only, minus some. The sample includes 130,000 to 150,000 clones, 40% to 55% seen only once; the top ten take 0.4% to 0.5%. Turning to this clone: The antigen is not known.

The gene calls are TRBV7-9 and TRBJ1-1; 7 nucleotides align to TRBD1. This clonotype was sampled from a man aged 18 to 29 in good health. The sample taken for sequencing was Tregs from blood. The DNA of the CDR3 is TGTGCCAGCAGCTTAGCAGGGGGCAGAACTGAAGCTTTCTTT. It specifies CASSLAGGRTEAFF.